The clone carrying this TCR beta chain was seen a handful of times. What it recognizes is unknown. V lost 8 bases and J 1 base, leaving 23 bases between the germline ends. The CDR3 consists of 17 residues. The data were taken from a study of T cells after yellow fever vaccination. TCRdb recomputed calls from the 5' RACE reads with MiXCR, one row per CDR3 protein. Here the sample spans roughly 99,000 distinct CDR3 sequences, roughly 5.8% being singletons. Findings of the study overall: Abundant clonotypes from the bulk population could contaminate FACS-sorted repertoires. Only a small proportion of the clonotypes turned up in both the CD4 and the CD8 compartments, likely arising from convergent recombination.

The source material was CD8+ T cells sorted from PBMCs, sampled 10 days after the yellow fever booster vaccination. V is TRBV12-3 or TRBV12-4 and J is TRBJ2-5; possible D gene TRBD2, 6 bases. This TCR came from a man aged 18-30 years who received the YFV17D yellow fever vaccine. DNA for the CDR3: TGTGCCAGCCTAGCTGCCGCCGGGACTGGCGGCCAAGAGACCCAGTACTTC. Protein sequence: CASLAAAGTGGQETQYF.